This TCR beta chain was sequenced for a study of post-analysis software for immune sequencing data. Study-wide points: Controls significantly exceeded multiple sclerosis patients in normalized Chao1 diversity. Five or six TRBV segments were significantly more frequent in patients than in controls. TRBV5-6, TRBV5-1 and TRBV20-1 were among these segments.

The library was made from cDNA and included unique molecular identifiers. TCRdb used MiXCR to reprocess the PCR reads, holding one entry per CDR3 protein. Of about 570,000 distinct CDR3 sequences in the sample, approximately 31% were seen once. As for this clonotype: Its antigen is unidentified.

This CDR3 has 18 residues. V lost 1 base, J lost 0 bases, and 13 bases lay in between. CDR1 LNHDA and CDR2 SQIVND come from the germline V gene (reference sequence). The sequencing sample was made of blood. This chain joins TRBV19 and TRBJ2-6; D perhaps matches TRBD2 (5 bases). The sequence was obtained from a girl aged 2-17 years with multiple sclerosis. The CDR3 bases are TGTGCCAGTAGTATAGGGGCAGGTGGACTCTCTGGGGCCAACGTCCTGACTTTC. Translation: CASSIGAGGLSGANVLTF.